A single sample is the source of the 5 T cell receptor beta chains below, sequenced in a study of blood T cells in healthy people across ages. A J-beta primer mix and a sample-barcoded 5' primer were used in a second PCR of about 7 to 12 cycles. TCRdb reanalysed the 5' RACE reads using MiXCR and keeps one entry per CDR3 protein. The profile covers 800,000 to 950,000 distinct CDR3 sequences, with 29% appearing a single time and roughly 10% taken by the ten largest. These records were also assigned to another study, of T cells of mothers and their children.

Specimen: blood. These receptors originate from a woman aged 35 to 49 in good health.

This clonotype was found a few times. The chain carries TRBV3-1 and TRBJ1-2; D possibly corresponds to TRBD1 (5 bases). The ends were cut back, 6 bases at V and 8 bases at J, with 13 bases in the middle. This CDR3 has 12 amino acids. Per the germline V gene, CDR1 is LGHDT and CDR2 is YNNKEL (reference sequence). CDR3 coding DNA: TGTGCCAGCAGGGGGGAAGGGGAAGGCTACACCTTC. Translated: CASRGEGEGYTF.

Many counts were recorded for this clonotype. CDR3 sequence reads: CASSPELFYEQYF. Here the CDR3 DNA reads TGTGCCAGCAGTCCGGAGCTTTTCTACGAGCAGTACTTC. J is TRBJ2-7 and V is TRBV7-2; D is undetermined. This CDR3 region has 13 residues. Per the germline V gene, CDR1 is SGHTA and CDR2 is FQGNSA. V was trimmed by 6 bases and J by 3 bases, leaving 12 bases between them.

On this clonotype itself: A single base separates this from a much larger clone, so it may be a read error. The CDR3 reads CASSCPGNRETQYF. The CDR3 DNA reads as TGTGCCAGCAGTTGCCCAGGGAACCGAGAGACCCAGTACTTC. The chain has TRBV27 and TRBJ2-5, with a weak D call TRBD1 (5 bases). Germline assignment: CDR1 MNHEY and CDR2 SMNVEV (reference sequence). Trimming stripped 4 bases from V and 4 bases from J, with 13 bases between. The CDR3 has 14 residues.

This clonotype was observed a handful of times. The gene calls are TRBV7-9 and TRBJ2-1; 9 bases are shared with TRBD1. This CDR3 has 11 residues. Per the germline V gene, CDR1 is SEHNR and CDR2 is FQNEAQ (reference sequence). Losses at the gene ends were 11 bases for V and 4 bases for J; bases not matched to a gene: 0. The CDR3, as DNA: TGTGCCGGACAGGGGTACAATGAGCAGTTCTTC. Translation gives CAGQGYNEQFF.

This clonotype was counted at least ten times. The chain couples TRBV5-1 to TRBJ2-1; 7 bases map to TRBD1. Per germline, CDR1 SGHRS and CDR2 YFSETQ. The trim removed 5 bases at V and 2 bases at J, leaving 4 bases unmatched. The CDR3 loop spans 14 amino acids. CDR3 coding DNA: TGCGCCAGCAGGAGACAGGGCGCCTACAATGAGCAGTTCTTC. It translates to CASRRQGAYNEQFF.